The sequence of this T cell receptor beta chain was determined in a study of blood T cells in healthy people across ages. The study's findings and limits: Relative to aged donors, long-lived donors carried more naive CD4+ cells and displayed higher diversity.

Each donor's blood draw was 7.5 to 10 milliliters of peripheral blood. RNA extraction gave at least 5.5 micrograms of total RNA per sample. Together with a sample-barcoded 5' primer, a J-beta primer mix was included in a second PCR lasting roughly 6 to 12 cycles. Each CDR3 protein gets one entry after TCRdb re-called the 5' RACE reads with MiXCR. Of about 620,000 distinct CDR3 sequences in the sample, roughly 20% are singletons; the top ten hold more than 3%. CDR3 length equals 16 residues. V was clipped by 6 bases and J by 8 bases; unmatched bases: 7. Germline V gives CDR1 SGHAT, CDR2 FQDESV (reference sequence). This clonotype showed up just a few times. What it binds is not known.

The rearrangement joins TRBV11-1 to TRBJ2-1, with TRBD2 matching over 16 bases. This sequence was found in an older man in good health. The specimen was blood. CDR3 coding DNA: TGTGCCAGCAGTCCCGGGACTAGCGGGAGGGAGTATGAGCAGTTCTTC. As protein: CASSPGTSGREYEQFF.